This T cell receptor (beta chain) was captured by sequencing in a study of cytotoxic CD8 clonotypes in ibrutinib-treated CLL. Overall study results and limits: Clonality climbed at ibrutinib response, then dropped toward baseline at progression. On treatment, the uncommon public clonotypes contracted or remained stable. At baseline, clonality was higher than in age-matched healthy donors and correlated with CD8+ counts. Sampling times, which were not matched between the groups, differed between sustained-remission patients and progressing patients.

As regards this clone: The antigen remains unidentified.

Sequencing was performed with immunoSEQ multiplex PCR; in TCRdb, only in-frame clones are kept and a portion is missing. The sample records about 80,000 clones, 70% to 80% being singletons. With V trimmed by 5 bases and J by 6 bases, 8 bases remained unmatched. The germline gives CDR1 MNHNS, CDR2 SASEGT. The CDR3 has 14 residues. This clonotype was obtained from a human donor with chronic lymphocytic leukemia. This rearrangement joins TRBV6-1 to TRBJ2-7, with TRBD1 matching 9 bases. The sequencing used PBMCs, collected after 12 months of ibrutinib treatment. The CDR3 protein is CASSPPGQGREQYF. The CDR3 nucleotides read TGTGCCAGCAGTCCCCCGGGACAGGGTCGCGAGCAGTACTTC.